This TCR beta chain was profiled in a study of early T cells in non-severe SARS-CoV-2 infection. The length of the CDR3 is 14 residues. In germline, CDR1 is LGHNA, CDR2 YNFKEQ. The trim removed 4 bases at V and 5 bases at J, leaving 5 bases unmatched. Each cDNA molecule carried a unique molecular identifier. TCRdb reanalysed the 5' RACE reads using MiXCR and keeps one entry per CDR3 protein. Here the sample spans about 84,000 distinct CDR3 sequences, about an eighth being singletons. This receptor was obtained from an adult who was a healthcare worker with PCR-confirmed SARS-CoV-2 infection or an uninfected control (not recorded which). The specimen sequenced was whole blood. The chain is built from TRBV4-2 and TRBJ2-7, with 10 nucleotides matching TRBD2. The CDR3: CASSPRSGRDEQYF. CDR3 coding DNA: TGTGCCAGCAGCCCTAGGAGCGGGAGGGACGAGCAGTACTTC.